What follows are 10 T cell receptor beta chains derived from one specimen sequenced in a study of blood T cell repertoires in COVID-19. Only in-frame clones appear in the TCRdb table, and some are missing; sequencing was by immunoSEQ multiplex PCR. The table shows around 380,000 clones, with about 87% occurring only once. Input material: PBMCs or T cells enriched from blood (not recorded which). The receptor set was obtained from a man aged 25 to 40 who had recovered from COVID-19.

The chain is built from TRBV7-9 and TRBJ1-1, with D possibly matching TRBD1 (6 bases). The V and J ends lost 5 bases and 4 bases respectively, with 20 bases between them. CDR3 length: 16 residues. Germline CDR1 reads SEHNR; CDR2 reads FQNEAQ (reference sequence). CDR3 coding DNA: TGTGCCAGCAGCCGAACCCTACAGGGAATGGGCACTGAAGCTTTCTTT. The encoded protein is CASSRTLQGMGTEAFF.

Worth noting for this clone: This sample includes further DNA sequences coding for the same CDR3. The V call is TRBV9, the J call TRBJ1-4; possible D gene TRBD1, 5 bases. V lost 2 bases and J lost 4, with 6 bases in between. The CDR3 totals 13 residues. The V gene's germline CDR1 is SGDLS and CDR2 YYNGEE. The CDR3 here is CASSVGGNEKLFF. The CDR3 DNA follows: TGTGCCAGCAGCGTGGGGGGTAATGAAAAACTGTTTTTT.

The V and J genes are TRBV13 and TRBJ1-2, with 8 bases that match TRBD1. The CDR3 has 13 residues. CDR1 PRHDT and CDR2 FYEKMQ come from the germline V gene (reference sequence). The V and J ends lost 3 bases and 8 bases, in that order; junction bases with no gene match: 5. CDR3 DNA sequence: TGTGCCAGCAGCTTCGGAACAGGGGGAGGCTACACCTTC. The encoded protein is CASSFGTGGGYTF.

The gene calls are TRBV27 and TRBJ2-1, with a possible D match to TRBD1 (5 bases). Germline V lookup: CDR1 MNHEY, CDR2 SMNVEV (reference sequence). CDR3 length equals 15 residues. V was pared by 5 bases and J by 0 bases, with 11 bases between. CDR3 protein: CASSPTASSYNEQFF. CDR3 in DNA: TGTGCCAGCAGTCCGACAGCGAGCTCCTACAATGAGCAGTTCTTC.

The J gene is TRBJ2-5, the V gene TRBV5-1; tentatively, D is TRBD2 (7 bases). The V gene's germline CDR1 is SGHRS and CDR2 YFSETQ. CDR3 length: 16 residues. Trimming took 0 bases from V and 2 from J, leaving 14 bases between them. Here the CDR3 DNA reads TGCGCCAGCAGCTTGGCTTCTAGGGGGGGGCAAGAGACCCAGTACTTC. This gives the protein CASSLASRGGQETQYF.

The chain carries TRBV10-3 and TRBJ1-6; 7 nucleotides match TRBD1. V lost 2 bases to trimming and J lost 9 bases; unmatched junction nucleotides: 13. The CDR3 covers 17 residues. Germline loops: CDR1 ENHRY, CDR2 SYGVKD. The CDR3 coding sequence is TGTGCCATCAGTGAGGCTTACGGGACAGCAGTCGGTTCACCCCTCCACTTT. Amino acids: CAISEAYGTAVGSPLHF.

As concerns this clone: This CDR3 is also generated by other DNA sequences in the sample. The chain recombines TRBV9 with TRBJ1-4, with D possibly being TRBD1 (5 bases). CDR1 is SGDLS and CDR2 is YYNGEE in the germline V gene. Trimming took 2 bases from V and 2 from J, leaving 10 bases between them. This CDR3 has 15 residues. The CDR3, as DNA: TGTGCCAGCAGCGTCTCAGGGACTACTAATGAAAAACTGTTTTTT. Its protein product is CASSVSGTTNEKLFF.

This chain links TRBV25-1 with TRBJ1-1; D ambiguous. This CDR3 region has 15 residues. Looked up from germline, CDR1 is MGHDK and CDR2 is SYGVNS. Trimming took off 2 bases at V and 0 bases at J, with 10 bases between the two ends. CDR3 amino acids: CASSESGYMNTEAFF. The CDR3 DNA reads TGTGCCAGCAGTGAAAGCGGATACATGAACACTGAAGCTTTCTTT. The variable domain in full, completed from reference TRBV25-1 and TRBJ1-1, reads EADIYQTPRYLVIGTGKKITLECSQTMGHDKMYWYQQDPGMELHLIHYSYGVNSTEKGDLSSESTVSRIRTEHFPLTLESARPSHTSQYLCASSESGYMNTEAFFGQGTRLTVV.

This chain links TRBV5-1 with TRBJ1-4, with 9 bases aligning to TRBD1. Germline V lookup: CDR1 SGHRS, CDR2 YFSETQ. CDR3 length: 16 residues. With V trimmed by 5 bases and J by 4 bases, 9 bases remained unmatched. The CDR3 DNA follows: TGCGCCAGCAGAGGAGGACAGGGGACGGGTAATGAAAAACTGTTTTTT. Residues: CASRGGQGTGNEKLFF. Looking up the rest from reference TRBV5-1 and TRBJ1-4 gives the full variable domain: KAGVTQTPRYLIKTRGQQVTLSCSPISGHRSVSWYQQTPGQGLQFLFEYFSETQRNKGNFPGRFSGRQFSNSRSEMNVSTLELGDSALYLCASRGGQGTGNEKLFFGSGTQLSVL.

J is TRBJ2-6 and V is TRBV6-6; TRBD1 agrees at 8 bases. The CDR3 has 16 amino acids. Trimming took 5 bases from V and 2 from J; bases not matched to a gene: 5. CDR1 is MNHNY, CDR2 SVGAGI, per germline (reference sequence). The DNA for the CDR3 is TGTGCCAGCAGTCTTGGACAGGGTACTGGGGCCAACGTCCTGACTTTC. It codes for CASSLGQGTGANVLTF.